The 6 T cell receptor beta chains in this list originate from one sample, sequenced in a study of blood T cell repertoires in COVID-19. The assay was immunoSEQ multiplex PCR, and TCRdb's table has in-frame clones only and misses some. The sample yields about 150,000 clones, 80% to 90% seen once. Source material: peripheral blood. The receptors stem from a man between 65 and 85 years old with acute or convalescent COVID-19.

This clone has only one observation. The chain has TRBV7-9 and TRBJ1-6; TRBD1 might be the D (6 bases). From germline, CDR1 is SEHNR and CDR2 FQNEAQ (reference sequence). Trimming removed 4 bases at V and 3 bases at J, with 10 bases between. The CDR3 has 15 amino acids. CDR3 protein: CASSSGHYYNSPLHF. The CDR3, as DNA: TGTGCCAGCAGCTCGGGACACTACTATAATTCACCCCTCCACTTT.

V gene TRBV11-3 combines with J gene TRBJ2-1; possible D gene TRBD2, 5 bases. CDR3 length: 16 residues. Germline V gene data show CDR1 as SGHNT and CDR2 as YENEEA. V was pared by 0 bases and J by 0 bases, with 9 bases between. CDR3 bases: TGTGCCAGCAGCTTAGACGGACTGTCCTCCTACAATGAGCAGTTCTTC. Its protein is CASSLDGLSSYNEQFF.

The chain employs TRBV3-1 (or the pseudogene TRBV3-2) and TRBJ2-4; 9 nucleotides line up with TRBD2. V dropped 5 bases and J dropped 0; count of bases not matched to a gene: 17. Looked up from germline, CDR1 is LGHDT and CDR2 is YNNKEL (reference sequence). The CDR3 sequence is 20 residues long. The CDR3 sequence is CASSKNQLAGVRVAKNIQYF. CDR3 bases: TGTGCCAGCAGCAAAAACCAACTAGCGGGTGTTCGAGTAGCCAAAAACATTCAGTACTTC.

This clone was found a few times. The CDR3 region has the DNA TGTGCCAGCAGCTTAGACCTAGGACCGGGAGCATTTGAGCAGTTCTTC. As protein: CASSLDLGPGAFEQFF. This chain connects TRBV11-2 to TRBJ2-1; TRBD2 is a possible D gene (6 bases). Germline V gives CDR1 SGHAT, CDR2 FQNNGV. This CDR3 has 16 amino acids. V lost 0 bases and J 9 bases, leaving 18 bases between the germline ends.

The CDR3 sequence is CASSHPTGLNGYTF. The CDR3 DNA reads TGTGCCAGCAGCCATCCGACAGGATTGAATGGCTACACCTTC. The chain couples TRBV3-1 (or the pseudogene TRBV3-2) to TRBJ1-2, with a weak D call TRBD1 (6 bases). The CDR3 extends over 14 amino acids. V lost 3 bases and J lost 6, with 14 bases in between. CDR1 and CDR2 (germline): LGHDT, YNNKEL (reference sequence).

V is TRBV5-4 and J is TRBJ1-2, with D possibly TRBD1 on 6 matching bases. With 4 bases removed from V and 4 bases from J, the gap between germline ends came to 17 bases. Germline V gene data show CDR1 as SGHNT and CDR2 as YYREEE (reference sequence). The CDR3 is 15 amino acids. CDR3 in DNA: TGTGCCAGCAGCCGACCGCCCCAGGGGACCTATGGCTACACCTTC. This sequence encodes CASSRPPQGTYGYTF. Full variable domain (missing parts from reference TRBV5-4 and TRBJ1-2): ETGVTQSPTHLIKTRGQQVTLRCSSQSGHNTVSWYQQALGQGPQFIFQYYREEENGRGNFPPRFSGLQFPNYSSELNVNALELDDSALYLCASSRPPQGTYGYTFGSGTRLTVV.